This passage covers 10 T cell receptor beta chains from one sample sequenced in a study of T cell changes during pregnancy in multiple sclerosis. TCRdb's copy holds only in-frame clones and misses some; the assay was immunoSEQ multiplex PCR. The sample contains some 31,000 clones, roughly nine tenths of which appear only once. This specimen consisted of CD8+ T cells from peripheral blood mononuclear cells, obtained in the third trimester of pregnancy. These receptors were obtained from a female donor with multiple sclerosis, enrolled in a pregnancy study.

The V gene is TRBV6-5, the J gene TRBJ2-1, with 7 positions matching TRBD2. Per germline, CDR1 MNHEY and CDR2 SVGAGI. The length of the CDR3 is 14 residues. The V and J ends lost 3 bases and 5 bases, in that order; junction bases with no gene match: 4. CDR3 sequence (DNA): TGTGCCAGCAGTTATAGTGGGGGGGACAATGAGCAGTTCTTC. It specifies CASSYSGGDNEQFF.

J is TRBJ2-1 and V is TRBV28, with 14 bases lining up with TRBD2. Germline values: CDR1 MDHEN, CDR2 SYDVKM. Unmatched junction bases numbered 7, after V lost 5 bases and J lost 7 bases. The CDR3 length is 16 residues. The CDR3 sequence: CASSTGTSGRGNEQFF. CDR3 in DNA: TGTGCCAGCAGTACAGGGACTAGCGGGAGAGGTAATGAGCAGTTCTTC.

This sequence joins TRBV7-9 and TRBJ2-2, with 12 bases that match TRBD2. The germline CDR1 and CDR2 sequences are SEHNR and FQNEAQ (reference sequence). There are 16 residues in the CDR3. V shed 5 bases, J shed 4 bases, and the junction held 5 bases outside the gene matches. The CDR3 is CASSTLAGGPTGELFF. The CDR3 nucleotides are TGTGCCAGCAGCACCCTAGCGGGAGGGCCCACCGGGGAGCTGTTTTTT.

The CDR3 DNA reads as TGTGCCAGCCGCAGCCGCGGAACTAATGAAAAACTGTTTTTT. As protein: CASRSRGTNEKLFF. This sequence joins TRBV2 and TRBJ1-4; D uncertain. CDR1 and CDR2 from the germline V gene are SNHLY and FYNNEI. Trimming left V 8 bases short and J 1 base short, with 11 bases between. CDR3 size: 14 residues.

The V call is TRBV4-1, the J call TRBJ2-1; 9 bases align to TRBD2. The V and J ends lost 8 bases and 0 bases, in that order; junction bases with no gene match: 26. CDR3 length: 22 residues. Germline V lookup: CDR1 MGHRA, CDR2 YSYEKL. The CDR3 protein is CASRRPGVRGGRAHGSYNEQFF. The CDR3 DNA follows: TGCGCCAGCCGAAGACCAGGAGTGCGGGGCGGGAGGGCGCATGGCTCCTACAATGAGCAGTTCTTC.

This chain joins TRBV27 and TRBJ2-2; TRBD1 agrees at 10 bases. J gave up 10 bases and V 3 bases, and 5 bases lay outside the gene matches. The CDR3 consists of 14 residues. Germline CDR1 reads MNHEY; CDR2 reads SMNVEV (reference sequence). The CDR3 DNA reads TGTGCCAGCAGTTTTGGACAGGGGGTGAAGGAGCTGTTTTTT. This encodes CASSFGQGVKELFF.

V usage is TRBV7-9 and J usage is TRBJ2-3; tentatively, D is TRBD1 (5 bases). In germline, CDR1 is SEHNR, CDR2 FQNEAQ (reference sequence). V lost 5 bases and J 3 bases, leaving 15 bases between the germline ends. This CDR3 has 15 amino acids. The CDR3 DNA follows: TGTGCCAGCAGCCCCGTCTTGGCAGGGACAGATACGCAGTATTTT. Protein sequence: CASSPVLAGTDTQYF.

J is TRBJ1-5 and V is TRBV2; D unresolved. In germline, CDR1 is SNHLY, CDR2 FYNNEI. The CDR3 sequence is 14 residues long. The V gene lost 2 bases and the J gene lost 0 bases, with 5 bases spanning the gap. The CDR3 protein is CASSEFNSNQPQHF. The CDR3 DNA reads TGTGCCAGCAGTGAATTCAATAGCAATCAGCCCCAGCATTTT.

CDR3 residues: CSVEGLAGGSSYNEQFF. The CDR3 coding sequence is TGCAGCGTTGAGGGACTAGCGGGAGGGAGCTCCTACAATGAGCAGTTCTTC. The chain is built from TRBV29-1 and TRBJ2-1; 16 bases line up with TRBD2. The germline V gene has CDR1 SQVTM and CDR2 ANQGSEA. The CDR3 runs to 17 residues. The trim removed 3 bases at V and 0 bases at J, leaving 2 bases unmatched.

This CDR3 reads CASSSRDTRSGNTIYF. The CDR3, as DNA: TGTGCCAGCAGCTCCCGGGACACCCGATCTGGAAACACCATATATTTT. V gene TRBV7-2 combines with J gene TRBJ1-3; D is possibly TRBD1 (6 bases). The length of the CDR3 is 16 residues. V lost 4 bases to trimming and J lost 1 base, with 14 bases between them. The germline V gene has CDR1 SGHTA and CDR2 FQGNSA.